The 12 T cell receptor beta chains listed next were all sequenced from one sample in a study of vaccination and CD4 T cells after COVID-19. Treatment denoted: approximately 9-day PBMC culture with coronavirus spike peptide pools or control peptides (ViraFEST assay). No cognate antigen is known for these TCRs. An Oncomine TCR Beta short-read assay was used to sequence the DNA from cultured CD4+ T cells. From the PCR reads, TCRdb called clonotypes with MiXCR, one entry per CDR3 protein. The sample holds 15,000 to 20,000 distinct CDR3 sequences, 25% to 30% seen once. Sequenced sample: cultured CD4+ T cells from blood. The source of these receptors is a human donor with COVID-19.

This clonotype appeared a few times. The rearrangement links TRBV19 to TRBJ2-3, with a weak D call TRBD1 (5 bases). CDR3 length: 15 amino acids. Germline values: CDR1 LNHDA, CDR2 SQIVND (reference sequence). V was cut by 1 base and J by 2 bases, with 10 bases left in between. The CDR3 sequence is CASSIGGKITDTQYF. The DNA for the CDR3 is TGTGCCAGTAGTATAGGGGGCAAAATCACAGATACGCAGTATTTT.

Only a few counts were recorded for this clonotype. The chain employs TRBV20-1 and TRBJ2-3, with 9 bases aligning to TRBD2. The V segment lost 0 bases and the J segment 1 base; nucleotides outside the gene matches: 5. The CDR3 runs to 16 residues. Germline V CDR1 and CDR2: DFQATT, SNEGSKA (reference sequence). CDR3 DNA: TGCAGTGCTAGAGATTCGGCTAGCGGGGGCACAGATACGCAGTATTTT. Its translation: CSARDSASGGTDTQYF.

The V gene is TRBV4-1, the J gene TRBJ2-7, with 8 bases aligning to TRBD2. Germline V lookup: CDR1 MGHRA, CDR2 YSYEKL. CDR3 length: 17 residues. V dropped 0 bases and J dropped 0; count of bases not matched to a gene: 7. The CDR3 reads CASSQDQRSGSSYEQYF. CDR3 in DNA: TGCGCCAGCAGCCAAGATCAGAGGAGCGGGAGCTCCTACGAGCAGTACTTC.

The V call is TRBV11-2, the J call TRBJ2-2; 11 bases agree with TRBD1. Germline V gene sequence: CDR1 SGHAT, CDR2 FQNNGV. V was clipped by 5 bases and J by 4 bases; unmatched bases: 9. The CDR3 totals 17 residues. The CDR3 region has the DNA TGTGCCAGCAGCCCCAGGGCCGGGACAGGGGGCACCGGGGAGCTGTTTTTT. This codes for CASSPRAGTGGTGELFF.

This clonotype showed up just a few times. V and J are TRBV7-8 and TRBJ2-1; the D is unclear. The CDR3 spans 16 residues. V lost 0 bases and J lost 0, with 9 bases in between. CDR1 and CDR2 from the germline V gene are SGHVS and FQNEAQ. CDR3 nucleotides: TGTGCCAGCAGCTTAGCTCCTTCCAGCTCCTACAATGAGCAGTTCTTC. Protein sequence: CASSLAPSSSYNEQFF.

This clonotype was detected only a few times. This sequence joins TRBV7-2 and TRBJ1-6, with TRBD1 matching 7 bases. Germline CDR1 SGHTA, CDR2 FQGNSA. Trimming at V came to 4 bases and at J to 11 bases, leaving 17 bases not matched to a gene. CDR3 length equals 17 residues. The CDR3 is CASSSTRQGTAITPLHF. CDR3 coding DNA: TGTGCCAGCAGCTCGACCCGGCAAGGGACAGCCATCACACCCCTCCACTTT.

The J gene is TRBJ2-7, the V gene TRBV5-8; TRBD2 might be the D (7 bases). CDR1 SGHTS and CDR2 YDEGEE come from the germline V gene. The CDR3 runs to 16 residues. V lost 1 base and J lost 6, with 20 bases in between. The CDR3 nucleotides are TGTGCCAGCAGCTTGAGTAGGACAGTTGGGGGGGCCGAGCAGTACTTC. Translated, it gives CASSLSRTVGGAEQYF.

This chain joins TRBV28 and TRBJ2-2; maybe TRBD1 (5 bases). The CDR3 is made up of 15 amino acids. The V gene's germline CDR1 is MDHEN and CDR2 SYDVKM. The V end was cut by 6 bases, the J end by 0 bases, with 11 bases between. The CDR3 DNA sequence: TGTGCCAGCAGCCGACAGAGAACGAACACCGGGGAGCTGTTTTTT. Its translation: CASSRQRTNTGELFF.

This clonotype showed up just a few times. The V and J genes are TRBV7-2 and TRBJ1-2; D is possibly TRBD1 (5 bases). In germline, CDR1 is SGHTA, CDR2 FQGNSA. The germline V and J ends were trimmed by 1 base and 6 bases, with 12 bases remaining between them. CDR3 size: 14 residues. The CDR3, as DNA: TGTGCCAGCAGCTTAGGGGGGTTTAGCGATGGCTACACCTTC. Translated: CASSLGGFSDGYTF.

By frequency in the sample, this clonotype is medium-sized (0.01 to 0.1%). The rearrangement joins TRBV20-1 to TRBJ1-2; 8 nucleotides agree with TRBD1. Per germline, CDR1 DFQATT and CDR2 SNEGSKA (reference sequence). The V and J ends lost 0 bases and 5 bases, in that order; junction bases with no gene match: 8. The CDR3 loop spans 15 amino acids. CDR3 sequence reads: CSAREPTGTGYGYTF. The CDR3 DNA reads as TGCAGTGCTAGAGAGCCCACCGGGACAGGTTATGGCTACACCTTC.

The chain recombines TRBV2 with TRBJ1-5; 9 bases are a match to TRBD1. With 10 bases clipped from V and 6 bases from J, the junction kept 10 bases outside the gene matches. This CDR3 contains 14 residues. Looked up from germline, CDR1 is SNHLY and CDR2 is FYNNEI. The CDR3 is CATRGQGLSQPQHF. DNA of the CDR3: TGTGCCACCCGGGGACAGGGCCTCTCTCAGCCCCAGCATTTT.

The rearrangement links TRBV28 to TRBJ1-4; no firm D call. The V gene lost 3 bases and the J gene lost 8 bases, with 13 bases spanning the gap. Germline V gives CDR1 MDHEN, CDR2 SYDVKM. The CDR3 covers 14 residues. In DNA form, the CDR3 reads TGTGCCAGCAGTTTTATACAGCTGGGGGAAAAACTGTTTTTT. It is translated as CASSFIQLGEKLFF.